The present entry profiles one T cell receptor beta chain with its context. The antigen is undetermined. Amplification used 60 Vbeta primers and 13 Jbeta primers. The data were produced by immunoSEQ multiplex PCR, yet TCRdb's version contains in-frame clones alone and is incomplete. The table includes about 200,000 clones, less than 85% detected once. The CDR3 sequence is 15 residues long. Per germline, CDR1 MNHNS and CDR2 SASEGT. V was clipped by 0 bases and J by 4 bases, with 10 bases between them. This record comes from a study of cytomegalovirus exposure and HLA in healthy donors. Study-level points and caveats: It was reported that TCR beta sequences correctly inferred the HLA-A and HLA-B alleles for most subjects. The analysis excluded some indistinguishable V segments, including TRBV6-2 and TRBV6-3. Most of the CMV-associated TCR beta chains (in a later analysis) appeared to be HLA-restricted. More clonal expansion characterized HLA-associated TCR beta chains than equally common others in a later analysis.

The TCR originated in a girl aged 2 to 9 in good health and CMV-seronegative. V gene TRBV6-1 combines with J gene TRBJ2-1, with a tentative D call TRBD1 (6 bases). The sample taken for sequencing was PBMCs. CDR3 protein: CASSEAGQRYNEQFF. The CDR3 DNA reads TGTGCCAGCAGTGAAGCCGGACAGAGGTACAATGAGCAGTTCTTC.